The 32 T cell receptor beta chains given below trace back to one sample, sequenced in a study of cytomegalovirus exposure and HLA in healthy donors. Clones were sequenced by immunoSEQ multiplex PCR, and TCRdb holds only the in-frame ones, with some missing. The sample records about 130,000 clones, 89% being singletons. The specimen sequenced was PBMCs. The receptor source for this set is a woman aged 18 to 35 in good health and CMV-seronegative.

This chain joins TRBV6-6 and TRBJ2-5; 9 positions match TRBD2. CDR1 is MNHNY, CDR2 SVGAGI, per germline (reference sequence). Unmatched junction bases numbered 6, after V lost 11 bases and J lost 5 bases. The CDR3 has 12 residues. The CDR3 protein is CASREGGETQYF. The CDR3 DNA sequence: TGTGCCTCGCGGGAGGGAGGTGAGACCCAGTACTTC.

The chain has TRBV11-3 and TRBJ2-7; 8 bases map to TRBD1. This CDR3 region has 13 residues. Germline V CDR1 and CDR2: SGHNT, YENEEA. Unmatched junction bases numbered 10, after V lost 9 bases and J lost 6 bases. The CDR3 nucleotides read TGTGCCAGTGCACAGGGGGTCAGCGCCGAGCAGTACTTC. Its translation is CASAQGVSAEQYF.

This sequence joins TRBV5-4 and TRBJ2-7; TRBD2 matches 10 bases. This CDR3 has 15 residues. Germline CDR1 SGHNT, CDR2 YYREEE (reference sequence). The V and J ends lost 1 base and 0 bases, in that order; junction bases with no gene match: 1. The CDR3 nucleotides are TGTGCCAGCAGCTTGACTAGCGGGATCTCCTACGAGCAGTACTTC. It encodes CASSLTSGISYEQYF. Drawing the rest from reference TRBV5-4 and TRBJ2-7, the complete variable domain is ETGVTQSPTHLIKTRGQQVTLRCSSQSGHNTVSWYQQALGQGPQFIFQYYREEENGRGNFPPRFSGLQFPNYSSELNVNALELDDSALYLCASSLTSGISYEQYFGPGTRLTVT.

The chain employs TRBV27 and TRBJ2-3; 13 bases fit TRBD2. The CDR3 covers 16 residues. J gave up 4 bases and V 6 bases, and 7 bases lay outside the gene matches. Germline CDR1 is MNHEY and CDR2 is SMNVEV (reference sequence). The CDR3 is CASSRTSGRAPDTQYF. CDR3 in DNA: TGTGCCAGCAGCCGAACTAGCGGGAGGGCCCCAGATACGCAGTATTTT.

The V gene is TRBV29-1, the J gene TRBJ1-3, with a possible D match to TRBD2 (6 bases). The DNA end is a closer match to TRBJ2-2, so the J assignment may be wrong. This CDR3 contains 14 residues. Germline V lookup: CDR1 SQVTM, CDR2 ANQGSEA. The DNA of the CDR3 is TGCAGCGACGAAGGAGGGTCTTTTACCGGGGAGCTGTTTTTT. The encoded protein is CSDEGGSFTGELFF.

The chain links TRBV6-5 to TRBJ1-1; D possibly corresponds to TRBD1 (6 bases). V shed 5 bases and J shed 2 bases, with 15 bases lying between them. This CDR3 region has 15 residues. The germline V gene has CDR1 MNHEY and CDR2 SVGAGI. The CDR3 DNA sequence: TGTGCCAGCAGTCGAACCCCGGGACAAAACACTGAAGCTTTCTTT. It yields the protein CASSRTPGQNTEAFF.

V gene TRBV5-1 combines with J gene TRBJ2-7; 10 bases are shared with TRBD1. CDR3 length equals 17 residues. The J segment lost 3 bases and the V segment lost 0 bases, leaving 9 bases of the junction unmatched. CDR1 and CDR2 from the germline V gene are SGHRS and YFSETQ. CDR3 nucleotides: TGCGCCAGCAGCTTGGAGACCCGGGACAGGGGCCTCTACGAGCAGTACTTC. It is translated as CASSLETRDRGLYEQYF.

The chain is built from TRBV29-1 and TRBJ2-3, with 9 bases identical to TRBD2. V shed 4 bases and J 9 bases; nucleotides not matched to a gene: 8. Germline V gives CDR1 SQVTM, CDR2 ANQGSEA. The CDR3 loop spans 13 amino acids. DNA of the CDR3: TGCAGCGTTGGCCTAGCGGGATATGGGACGCAGTATTTT. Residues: CSVGLAGYGTQYF.

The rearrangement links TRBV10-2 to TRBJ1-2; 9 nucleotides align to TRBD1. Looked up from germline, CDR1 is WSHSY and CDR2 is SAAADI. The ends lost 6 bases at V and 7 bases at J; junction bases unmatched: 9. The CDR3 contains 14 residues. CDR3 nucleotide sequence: TGCGCCAGCAGACCTTCGGACAGGGGATCTGGCTACACCTTC. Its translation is CASRPSDRGSGYTF.

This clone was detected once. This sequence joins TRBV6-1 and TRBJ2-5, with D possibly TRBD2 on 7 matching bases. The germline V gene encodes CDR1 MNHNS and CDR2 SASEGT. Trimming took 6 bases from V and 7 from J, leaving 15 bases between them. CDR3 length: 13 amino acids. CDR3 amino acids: CASSENREGTQYF. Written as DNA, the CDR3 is TGTGCCAGCAGCGAAAACAGGGAGGGGACCCAGTACTTC.

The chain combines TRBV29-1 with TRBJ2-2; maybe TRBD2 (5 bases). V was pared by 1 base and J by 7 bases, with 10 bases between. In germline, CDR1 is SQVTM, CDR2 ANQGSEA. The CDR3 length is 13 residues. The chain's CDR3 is CSVEAPAGGELFF. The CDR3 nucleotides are TGCAGCGTTGAAGCTCCCGCGGGCGGGGAGCTGTTTTTT.

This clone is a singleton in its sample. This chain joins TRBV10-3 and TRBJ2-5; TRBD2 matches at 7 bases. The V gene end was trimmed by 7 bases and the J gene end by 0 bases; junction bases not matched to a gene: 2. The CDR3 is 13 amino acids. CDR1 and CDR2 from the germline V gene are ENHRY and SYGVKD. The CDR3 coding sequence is TGTGCCATCACGGCGGGAGACCAAGAGACCCAGTACTTC. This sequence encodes CAITAGDQETQYF.

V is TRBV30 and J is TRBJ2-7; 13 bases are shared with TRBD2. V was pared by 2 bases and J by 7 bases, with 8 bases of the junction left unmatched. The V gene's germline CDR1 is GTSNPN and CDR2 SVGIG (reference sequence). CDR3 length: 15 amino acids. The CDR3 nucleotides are TGTGCCTGGAGTAAAGGACTAGCGGGAGTCTGGGAGCAGTACTTC. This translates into CAWSKGLAGVWEQYF.

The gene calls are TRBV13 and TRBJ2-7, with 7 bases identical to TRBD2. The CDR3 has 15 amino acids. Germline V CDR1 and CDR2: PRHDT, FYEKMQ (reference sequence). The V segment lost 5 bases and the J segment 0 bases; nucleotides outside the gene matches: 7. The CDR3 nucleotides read TGTGCCAGCAGCCGCAATCCGGGAGGCTCCTACGAGCAGTACTTC. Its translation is CASSRNPGGSYEQYF. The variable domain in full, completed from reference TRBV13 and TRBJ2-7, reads AAGVIQSPRHLIKEKRETATLKCYPIPRHDTVYWYQQGPGQDPQFLISFYEKMQSDKGSIPDRFSAQQFSDYHSELNMSSLELGDSALYFCASSRNPGGSYEQYFGPGTRLTVT.

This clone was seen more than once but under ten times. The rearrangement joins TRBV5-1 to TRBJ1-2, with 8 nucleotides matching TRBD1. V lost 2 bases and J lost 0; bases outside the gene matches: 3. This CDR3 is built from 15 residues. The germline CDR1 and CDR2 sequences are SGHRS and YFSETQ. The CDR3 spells CASSLGTGTNYGYTF. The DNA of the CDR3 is TGCGCCAGCAGCTTAGGGACAGGCACTAACTATGGCTACACCTTC. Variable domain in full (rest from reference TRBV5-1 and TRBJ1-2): KAGVTQTPRYLIKTRGQQVTLSCSPISGHRSVSWYQQTPGQGLQFLFEYFSETQRNKGNFPGRFSGRQFSNSRSEMNVSTLELGDSALYLCASSLGTGTNYGYTFGSGTRLTVV.

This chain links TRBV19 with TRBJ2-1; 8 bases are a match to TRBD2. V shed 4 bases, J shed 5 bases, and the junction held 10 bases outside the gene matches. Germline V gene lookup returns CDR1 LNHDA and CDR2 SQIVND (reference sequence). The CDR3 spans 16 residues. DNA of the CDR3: TGTGCCAGTAGTAAGAAGCGGGAGATGGGGCACAATGAGCAGTTCTTC. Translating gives CASSKKREMGHNEQFF.

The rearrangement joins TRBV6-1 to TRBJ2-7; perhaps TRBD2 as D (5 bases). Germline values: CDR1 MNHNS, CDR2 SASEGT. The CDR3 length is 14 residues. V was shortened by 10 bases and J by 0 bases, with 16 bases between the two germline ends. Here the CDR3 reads CATKGAASSYEQYF. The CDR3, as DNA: TGTGCCACAAAGGGAGCTGCGAGCTCCTACGAGCAGTACTTC.

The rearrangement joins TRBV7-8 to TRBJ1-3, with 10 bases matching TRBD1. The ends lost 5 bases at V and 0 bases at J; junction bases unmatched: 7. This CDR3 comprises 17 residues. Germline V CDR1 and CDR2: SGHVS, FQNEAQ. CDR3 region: CASSPSGTGVSGNTIYF. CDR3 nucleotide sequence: TGTGCCAGCAGCCCTTCCGGGACAGGGGTCTCTGGAAACACCATATATTTT.

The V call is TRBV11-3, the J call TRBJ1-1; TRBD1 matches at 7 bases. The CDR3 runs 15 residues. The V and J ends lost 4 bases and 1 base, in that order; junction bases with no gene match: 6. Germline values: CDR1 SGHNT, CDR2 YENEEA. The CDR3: CASSSDRFKNTEAFF. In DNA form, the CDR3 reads TGTGCCAGCAGCTCGGACAGGTTCAAGAACACTGAAGCTTTCTTT.

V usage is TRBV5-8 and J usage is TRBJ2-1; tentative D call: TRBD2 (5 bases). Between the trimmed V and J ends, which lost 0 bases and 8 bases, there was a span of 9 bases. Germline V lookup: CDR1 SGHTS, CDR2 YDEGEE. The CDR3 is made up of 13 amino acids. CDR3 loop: CASSLGSSDEQFF. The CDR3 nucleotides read TGTGCCAGCAGCTTGGGGAGTAGCGATGAGCAGTTCTTC. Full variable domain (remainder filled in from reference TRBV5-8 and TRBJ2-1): EAGVTQSPTHLIKTRGQQATLRCSPISGHTSVYWYQQALGLGLQFLLWYDEGEERNRGNFPPRFSGRQFPNYSSELNVNALELEDSALYLCASSLGSSDEQFFGPGTRLTVL.

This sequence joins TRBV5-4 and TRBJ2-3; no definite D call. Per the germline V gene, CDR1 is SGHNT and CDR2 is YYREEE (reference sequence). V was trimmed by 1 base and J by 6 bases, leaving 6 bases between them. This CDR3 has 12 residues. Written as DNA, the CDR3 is TGTGCCAGCAGCTTGCGGTATGATACGCAGTATTTT. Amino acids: CASSLRYDTQYF.

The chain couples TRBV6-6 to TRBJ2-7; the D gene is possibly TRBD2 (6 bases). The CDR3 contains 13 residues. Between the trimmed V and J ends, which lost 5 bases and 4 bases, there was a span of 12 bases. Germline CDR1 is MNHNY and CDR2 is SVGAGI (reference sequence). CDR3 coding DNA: TGTGCCAGCAGTAGGGCTAGCGAGTACGAGCAGTACTTC. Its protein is CASSRASEYEQYF.

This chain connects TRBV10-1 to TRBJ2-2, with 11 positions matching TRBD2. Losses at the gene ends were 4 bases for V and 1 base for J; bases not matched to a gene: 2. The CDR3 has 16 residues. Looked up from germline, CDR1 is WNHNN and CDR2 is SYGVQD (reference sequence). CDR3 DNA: TGCGCCAGCAGTGGCACTAGCGGGGGGAACACCGGGGAGCTGTTTTTT. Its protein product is CASSGTSGGNTGELFF.

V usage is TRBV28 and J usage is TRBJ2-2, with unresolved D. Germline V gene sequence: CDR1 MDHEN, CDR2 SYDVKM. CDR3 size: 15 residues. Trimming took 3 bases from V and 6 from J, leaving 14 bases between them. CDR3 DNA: TGTGCCAGCAGTTTCCCACCGGTACGGGCCGGGGAGCTGTTTTTT. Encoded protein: CASSFPPVRAGELFF.

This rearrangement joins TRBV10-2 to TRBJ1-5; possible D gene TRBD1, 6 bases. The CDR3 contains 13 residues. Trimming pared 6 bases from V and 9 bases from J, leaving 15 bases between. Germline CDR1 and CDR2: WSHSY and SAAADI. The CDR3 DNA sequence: TGCGCCAGCAGAGAAGTTTTGACAGGGCCCCAGCATTTT. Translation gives CASREVLTGPQHF.

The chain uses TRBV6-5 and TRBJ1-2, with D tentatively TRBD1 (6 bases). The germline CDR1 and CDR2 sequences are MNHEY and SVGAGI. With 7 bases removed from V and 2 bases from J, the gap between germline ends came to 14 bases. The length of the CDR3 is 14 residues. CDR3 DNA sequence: TGTGCCAGCACCCAATCCAGGGGAAACTATGGCTACACCTTC. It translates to CASTQSRGNYGYTF.

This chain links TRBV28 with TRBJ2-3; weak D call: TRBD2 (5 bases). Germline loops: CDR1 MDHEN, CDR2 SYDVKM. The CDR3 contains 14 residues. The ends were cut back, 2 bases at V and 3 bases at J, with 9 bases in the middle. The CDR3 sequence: CASSLGSRTDTQYF. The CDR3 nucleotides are TGTGCCAGCAGTTTAGGGAGTAGGACAGATACGCAGTATTTT.

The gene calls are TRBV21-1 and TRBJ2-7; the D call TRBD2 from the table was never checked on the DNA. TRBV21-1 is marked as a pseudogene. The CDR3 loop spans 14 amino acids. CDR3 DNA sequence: TGTGCCAGGGTTCGGAAAAGCGAACACTACGAGCAGTACTTC. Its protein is CARVRKSEHYEQYF.

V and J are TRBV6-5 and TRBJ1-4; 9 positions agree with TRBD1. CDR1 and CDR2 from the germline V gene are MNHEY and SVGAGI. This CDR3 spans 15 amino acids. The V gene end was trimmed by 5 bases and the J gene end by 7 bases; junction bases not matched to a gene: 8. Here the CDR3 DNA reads TGTGCCAGCAGTCTGGACAGGGGAAGAAGTGAAAAACTGTTTTTT. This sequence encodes CASSLDRGRSEKLFF.

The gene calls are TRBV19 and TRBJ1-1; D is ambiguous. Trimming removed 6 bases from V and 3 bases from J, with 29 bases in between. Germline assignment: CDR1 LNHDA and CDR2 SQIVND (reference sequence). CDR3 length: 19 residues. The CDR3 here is CASRVPLGSSGGRDTEAFF. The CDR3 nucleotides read TGTGCCAGTAGAGTCCCTCTGGGCTCCAGCGGCGGGCGGGACACTGAAGCTTTCTTT.

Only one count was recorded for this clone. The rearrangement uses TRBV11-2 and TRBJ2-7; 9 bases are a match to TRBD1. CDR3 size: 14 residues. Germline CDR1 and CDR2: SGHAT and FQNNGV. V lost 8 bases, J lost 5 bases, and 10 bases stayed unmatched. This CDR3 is CASGTRTGVNEQYF. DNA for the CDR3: TGTGCCAGCGGGACCCGGACAGGGGTAAACGAGCAGTACTTC.

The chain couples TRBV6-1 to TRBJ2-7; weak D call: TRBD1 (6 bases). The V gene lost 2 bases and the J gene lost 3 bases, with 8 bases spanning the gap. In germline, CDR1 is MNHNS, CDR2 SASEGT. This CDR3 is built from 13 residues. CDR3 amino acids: CASSETDSYEQYF. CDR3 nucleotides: TGTGCCAGCAGTGAAACGGACAGCTACGAGCAGTACTTC.